The rows below give T cell receptor beta chains drawn from one sample of a study of shared clonotypes between healthy human individuals. Using immunoSEQ multiplex PCR, the repertoire was profiled, and TCRdb retains in-frame clones only, with some absent. The table records 2 million to 2.5 million clones, 85% to 95% of them present only once. The sequencing sample was made of naive CD8+ T cells from PBMCs. Source of these receptors: a man aged 18-30 years in good health. Some clones in this sample may be carry-over from other donors' samples. The CDR3 runs from the conserved cysteine through the conserved F or W. The D gene is left open where the match is weak.

V gene,D gene,J gene,CDR3 protein
TRBV29-1,-,TRBJ1-2,CSVIKGEGGYTF
TRBV4-3,TRBD1,TRBJ1-4,CASSQGTGGATNEKLFF
TRBV19,TRBD2,TRBJ2-7,CASSAGLALYEQYF
TRBV11-2,-,TRBJ2-7,CASSPSRTSWYEQYF
TRBV1,-,TRBJ2-7,CTSSQPLRVDYEQYF
TRBV11-2,-,TRBJ2-7,CASSFSLDSSYEQYF
TRBV6-1,TRBD2,TRBJ2-7,CASSARAGLDAYEQYF
TRBV29-1,-,TRBJ2-5,CNEGHRVNQETQYF
TRBV27,-,TRBJ1-5,CASSFYRDKNQPQHF
TRBV28,TRBD1,TRBJ1-1,CASSLQGGNTEAFF
TRBV27,TRBD1,TRBJ2-3,CASSWTGGGTDTQYF
TRBV4-1,TRBD1,TRBJ2-3,CASSQVSRVLGGPDTQYF
TRBV7-9,-,TRBJ1-2,CASTRGGSYGYTF
TRBV28,-,TRBJ1-1,CASAKLAYTEAFF
TRBV19,TRBD1,TRBJ2-7,CASGQGYEQYF
TRBV13,-,TRBJ1-2,CASSAGDTNYGYTF
TRBV6-5,-,TRBJ2-5,CASSPPGASGTQYF
TRBV25-1,-,TRBJ2-3,CASSERFADTQYF
TRBV7-9,TRBD2,TRBJ2-7,CASSPRTSGRALYEQYF
TRBV6-1,-,TRBJ1-2,CASSEDSTGYGYTF
TRBV10-1,-,TRBJ1-1,CASSEDSLTEAFF
TRBV28,TRBD1,TRBJ2-7,CASRRTGAPYEQYF
TRBV2,TRBD1,TRBJ2-3,CASSAGQGATDTQYF
TRBV7-9,TRBD2,TRBJ2-1,CASSLAGTSGSYNEQFF